This TCR beta chain was documented in a study of control samples from healthy donors and cancer patients. Germline V CDR1 and CDR2: MGHRA, YSYEKL. V lost 6 bases, J lost 0 bases, and 15 bases lay in between. The CDR3 is 16 amino acids. The data were produced by immunoSEQ multiplex PCR, yet TCRdb's version contains in-frame clones alone and is incomplete. The repertoire holds 100,000 to 150,000 clones, with roughly nine tenths as singletons. The clonotype was recovered from a man aged 50-59 years with head and neck cancer. V gene TRBV4-1 combines with J gene TRBJ2-1, with a tentative D call TRBD2 (5 bases). Sequencing used PBMCs. The DNA for the CDR3 is TGCGCCAGCAGTCTAGAGGGCCAGGTCTCCTACAATGAGCAGTTCTTC. This sequence encodes CASSLEGQVSYNEQFF.